This TCR beta chain appears in the sequencing data of a study of cytomegalovirus exposure and HLA in healthy donors. Looking at the study overall: Roughly 85 million unique TCRs from HLA-typed donors made up an early data release.

The PCR was carried out with 60 Vbeta primers and 13 Jbeta primers. Here immunoSEQ multiplex PCR was the method, and the copy in TCRdb shows in-frame clones only, minus some. The data contain over 100,000 clones, around 10% of them singletons. Per the germline V gene, CDR1 is MDHEN and CDR2 is SYDVKM. The CDR3 runs 15 residues. V dropped 6 bases and J dropped 3 bases, with 18 bases sitting between them. This clone was recorded a few times. The rearrangement uses TRBV28 and TRBJ2-7, with TRBD2 as a possible D gene (6 bases). Sequencing used PBMCs. The source is a man aged 40-49 years in good health and CMV-seropositive. The CDR3 nucleotides are TGTGCCAGCAGCTTGACCGGGACTGGTGACTACGAGCAGTACTTC. Translated, it gives CASSLTGTGDYEQYF.